This entry features one T cell receptor beta chain sequence. This sample was included in a study of blood T cells in healthy people across ages. PBMCs, at least 7 million per sample, were isolated. Trimming cost V 5 bases and J 6 bases, with 15 bases left between them. There are 14 residues in the CDR3. Looked up from germline, CDR1 is SGHDT and CDR2 is YYEEEE. Together with a sample-barcoded 5' primer, a J-beta primer mix was included in a second PCR lasting about 7 to 12 cycles. A single record per CDR3 protein comes from TCRdb applying MiXCR to the 5' RACE reads. Of 2 million or so distinct CDR3 sequences listed, approximately 50% are singletons.

This TCR was recovered from a woman aged 40 to 50 in good health. Specimen: blood. The V and J genes are TRBV5-6 and TRBJ2-4; D might be TRBD2 (5 bases). The CDR3 sequence: CASRTRAAGNIQYF. The DNA for the CDR3 is TGTGCCAGCAGGACCCGGGCTGCGGGAAACATTCAGTACTTC.